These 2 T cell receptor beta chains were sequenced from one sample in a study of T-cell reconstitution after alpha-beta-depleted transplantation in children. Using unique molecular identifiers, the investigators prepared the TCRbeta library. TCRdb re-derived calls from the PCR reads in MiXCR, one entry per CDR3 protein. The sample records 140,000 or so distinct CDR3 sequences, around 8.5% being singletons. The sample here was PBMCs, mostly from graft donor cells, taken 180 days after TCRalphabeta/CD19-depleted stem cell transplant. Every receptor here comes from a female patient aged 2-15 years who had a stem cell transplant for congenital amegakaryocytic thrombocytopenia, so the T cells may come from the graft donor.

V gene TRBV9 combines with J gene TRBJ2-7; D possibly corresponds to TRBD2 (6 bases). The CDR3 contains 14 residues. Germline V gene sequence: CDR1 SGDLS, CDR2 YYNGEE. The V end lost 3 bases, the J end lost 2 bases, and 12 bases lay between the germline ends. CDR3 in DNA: TGTGCCAGCAGCGCGGGGGACCGTACCTACGAGCAGTACTTC. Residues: CASSAGDRTYEQYF.

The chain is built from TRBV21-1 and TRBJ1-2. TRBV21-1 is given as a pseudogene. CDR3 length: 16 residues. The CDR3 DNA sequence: TGTGCCAGCAGCAAATATTTCAGATACGCTACCTATGGCTACACCTTC. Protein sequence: CASSKYFRYATYGYTF.